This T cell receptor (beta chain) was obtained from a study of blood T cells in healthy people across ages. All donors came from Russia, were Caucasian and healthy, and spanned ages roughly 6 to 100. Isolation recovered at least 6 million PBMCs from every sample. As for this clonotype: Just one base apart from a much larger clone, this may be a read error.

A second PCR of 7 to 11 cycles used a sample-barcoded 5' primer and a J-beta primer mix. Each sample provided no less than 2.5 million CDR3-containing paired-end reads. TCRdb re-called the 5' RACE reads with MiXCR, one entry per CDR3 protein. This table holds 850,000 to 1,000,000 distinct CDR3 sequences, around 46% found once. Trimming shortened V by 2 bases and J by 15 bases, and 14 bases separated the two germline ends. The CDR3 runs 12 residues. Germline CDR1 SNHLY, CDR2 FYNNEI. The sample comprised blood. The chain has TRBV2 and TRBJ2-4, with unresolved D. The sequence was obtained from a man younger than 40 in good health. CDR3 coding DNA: TGTGCCAGCAGTGAACAGCCCTACGAGCTGTACTTC. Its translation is CASSEQPYELYF.